These 18 T cell receptor beta chains were sequenced from one sample in a study of blood T cell repertoires in COVID-19 (dated by TCRdb to about 2020). The library came from the immunoSEQ multiplex PCR assay. The immuneACCESS repertoire file appears here via TCRdb, limited to in-frame rearrangements. These files lack a portion of the clones; in checked studies, under half of the deficit traces to unresolved V genes, and the cause of the others is not known. The sample table contains about 86,000 clones; only one count was recorded for 80% to 85% of them. The ten largest clones add up to roughly a third of the sample. Sample: peripheral blood. The receptors originated from a woman older than 75 with active or convalescent COVID-19.

The chain has TRBV4-2 and TRBJ2-7, with TRBD2 matching over 7 bases. The V gene end was trimmed by 4 bases and the J gene end by 2 bases; junction bases not matched to a gene: 5. The CDR3 loop spans 14 amino acids. Looked up from germline, CDR1 is LGHNA and CDR2 is YNFKEQ. The CDR3 reads CASSPTSITYEQYF. CDR3 coding DNA: TGTGCCAGCAGCCCGACTAGCATCACCTACGAGCAGTACTTC.

This chain connects TRBV4-1 to TRBJ1-2, with 12 bases aligning to TRBD1. Trimming removed 2 bases from V and 8 bases from J; junction bases left unmatched: 9. This CDR3 region has 16 residues. Germline CDR1 MGHRA, CDR2 YSYEKL. CDR3 in amino acids: CASSQLPGQGAIGYTF. DNA of the CDR3: TGCGCCAGCAGCCAACTCCCGGGACAGGGGGCGATAGGCTACACCTTC.

A few counts support this clone. The V and J genes are TRBV7-8 and TRBJ2-3, with D perhaps matching TRBD2 (5 bases). This CDR3 is 14 amino acids long. V was pared by 5 bases and J by 2 bases, with 11 bases between. Germline CDR1 and CDR2: SGHVS and FQNEAQ. CDR3 residues: CASSRGLSTDTQYF. For the CDR3, the DNA is TGTGCCAGCAGCCGAGGACTTTCCACAGATACGCAGTATTTT.

The sample holds a few counts of this clone. The chain is built from TRBV4-1 and TRBJ1-3, with TRBD1 as a possible D gene (5 bases). Per the germline V gene, CDR1 is MGHRA and CDR2 is YSYEKL. CDR3 length: 16 residues. V was shortened by 3 bases and J by 0 bases, with 12 bases between the two germline ends. CDR3 nucleotide sequence: TGCGCCAGCAGCCACAGACAGCAAGTCTCTGGAAACACCATATATTTT. This gives the protein CASSHRQQVSGNTIYF.

The chain combines TRBV2 with TRBJ1-1; 7 bases map to TRBD1. This CDR3 is built from 13 residues. The trim removed 2 bases at V and 8 bases at J, leaving 5 bases unmatched. Germline CDR1 SNHLY, CDR2 FYNNEI. For the CDR3, the DNA is TGTGCCAGCAGTGAATTAGGGGGCTTGGAAGCTTTCTTT. Its protein is CASSELGGLEAFF. The full variable domain, its missing parts supplied by reference TRBV2 and TRBJ1-1, is EPEVTQTPSHQVTQMGQEVILRCVPISNHLYFYWYRQILGQKVEFLVSFYNNEISEKSEIFDDQFSVERPDGSNFTLKIRSTKLEDSAMYFCASSELGGLEAFFGQGTRLTVV.

The chain recombines TRBV5-4 with TRBJ2-7, with a tentative D call TRBD2 (6 bases). With 0 bases removed from V and 1 base from J, the gap between germline ends came to 14 bases. This CDR3 has 16 amino acids. CDR1 and CDR2 from the germline V gene are SGHNT and YYREEE (reference sequence). The CDR3 DNA follows: TGTGCCAGCAGCTTGGATCGGGAGTGGATTTCCTACGAGCAGTACTTC. As protein: CASSLDREWISYEQYF.

Only a few counts were recorded for this clone. This chain links TRBV19 with TRBJ2-3; the match to TRBD2 covers 9 bases. V lost 1 base, J lost 6 bases, and 5 bases stayed unmatched. Germline loops: CDR1 LNHDA, CDR2 SQIVND (reference sequence). This CDR3 spans 15 amino acids. The CDR3 region has the DNA TGTGCCAGTAGTATAGTAGCGGGGGAAGGTGATACGCAGTATTTT. Amino acids: CASSIVAGEGDTQYF.

The chain joins TRBV6-2 or TRBV6-3 to TRBJ2-7, with D possibly TRBD1 on 5 matching bases. Germline loops: CDR1 MNHEY, CDR2 SVGEGT. This CDR3 spans 15 amino acids. Trimming stripped 2 bases from V and 4 bases from J, with 15 bases between. CDR3 nucleotides: TGTGCCAGCAGTTACAGGGCAAAAGGGGTGTACGAGCAGTACTTC. It specifies CASSYRAKGVYEQYF.

The V gene is TRBV7-3, the J gene TRBJ2-1; the match to TRBD2 covers 9 bases. This CDR3 contains 13 residues. The J segment lost 9 bases and the V segment lost 5 bases, leaving 5 bases of the junction unmatched. The germline CDR1 and CDR2 sequences are SGHTA and FQGTGA. CDR3 amino acids: CASSPRRGGEQFF. CDR3 sequence (DNA): TGTGCCAGCAGCCCCAGGCGGGGGGGTGAGCAGTTCTTC.

The chain links TRBV5-1 to TRBJ1-4; TRBD1 matches 7 bases. In germline, CDR1 is SGHRS, CDR2 YFSETQ. This CDR3 comprises 15 residues. J gave up 6 bases and V 3 bases, and 8 bases lay outside the gene matches. The CDR3 DNA reads TGCGCCAGCAGCTCCGGACAGGCGCACGATGAAAAACTGTTTTTT. This translates into CASSSGQAHDEKLFF.

In this sample, this clone turned up a few times. CDR3: CASSRQGSGANVLTF. CDR3 DNA: TGTGCCAGCAGCCGCCAGGGATCCGGGGCCAACGTCCTGACTTTC. This rearrangement joins TRBV3-1 (or the pseudogene TRBV3-2) to TRBJ2-6; tentative D call: TRBD1 (5 bases). The CDR3 runs 15 residues. The germline gives CDR1 LGHDT, CDR2 YNNKEL (reference sequence). With 4 bases removed from V and 4 bases from J, the gap between germline ends came to 11 bases.

The chain joins TRBV10-3 to TRBJ2-3, with D maybe TRBD1 (5 bases). The V gene lost 7 bases and the J gene lost 6 bases, with 14 bases spanning the gap. The germline V gene encodes CDR1 ENHRY and CDR2 SYGVKD. The CDR3 spans 13 residues. DNA for the CDR3: TGTGCCATCAAAGGGGCTGATTTGGATACGCAGTATTTT. The encoded protein is CAIKGADLDTQYF.

V usage is TRBV25-1 and J usage is TRBJ2-3, with D possibly TRBD1 on 6 matching bases. Germline V gene sequence: CDR1 MGHDK, CDR2 SYGVNS. CDR3 length: 12 residues. Trimming stripped 8 bases from V and 3 bases from J, with 9 bases between. The CDR3 spells CASERGTDTQYF. Here the CDR3 DNA reads TGTGCCAGCGAAAGGGGGACAGATACGCAGTATTTT.

The genes are TRBV30 and TRBJ2-7; TRBD2 agrees at 7 bases. The CDR3 has 13 residues. Looked up from germline, CDR1 is GTSNPN and CDR2 is SVGIG (reference sequence). The V gene end was trimmed by 0 bases and the J gene end by 6 bases; junction bases not matched to a gene: 5. The CDR3 loop reads CAWSVPASGEQYF. The CDR3 DNA is TGTGCCTGGAGTGTACCCGCTAGCGGCGAGCAGTACTTC.

The V and J genes are TRBV28 and TRBJ1-5, with 9 bases aligning to TRBD1. Germline CDR1 is MDHEN and CDR2 is SYDVKM. After removal of 2 bases from V and 6 bases from J, the junction contained 8 bases not matched to a gene. The CDR3 is 16 amino acids. CDR3 in amino acids: CASSLMGGQGGQPQHF. The DNA for the CDR3 is TGTGCCAGCAGTTTAATGGGGGGACAGGGCGGTCAGCCCCAGCATTTT.

V gene TRBV14 combines with J gene TRBJ2-1; TRBD2 matches 7 bases. Trimming cost V 1 base and J 9 bases; bases outside gene matches: 9. The CDR3 extends over 15 amino acids. Germline V gives CDR1 SGHDN, CDR2 FVKESK. The CDR3 reads CASSQGTRAGLEQFF. The CDR3, as DNA: TGTGCCAGCAGCCAAGGGACAAGAGCGGGACTTGAGCAGTTCTTC. Looking up the rest from reference TRBV14 and TRBJ2-1 gives the full variable domain: EAGVTQFPSHSVIEKGQTVTLRCDPISGHDNLYWYRRVMGKEIKFLLHFVKESKQDESGMPNNRFLAERTGGTYSTLKVQPAELEDSGVYFCASSQGTRAGLEQFFGPGTRLTVL.

This chain connects TRBV9 to TRBJ1-5, with TRBD1 as a possible D gene (5 bases). Germline CDR1 reads SGDLS; CDR2 reads YYNGEE. The V end lost 6 bases, the J end lost 5 bases, and 12 bases lay between the germline ends. The CDR3 is 13 amino acids. The CDR3 loop is CASTQVVDQPQHF. The CDR3 DNA is TGTGCCAGCACACAGGTCGTGGATCAGCCCCAGCATTTT.

The V call is TRBV30, the J call TRBJ2-5; weak D call: TRBD2 (6 bases). This CDR3 contains 16 residues. The V gene's germline CDR1 is GTSNPN and CDR2 SVGIG (reference sequence). With 4 bases removed from V and 0 bases from J, the gap between germline ends came to 18 bases. The CDR3 is CAWKNPSEVYQETQYF. The DNA of the CDR3 is TGTGCCTGGAAGAACCCTAGCGAAGTGTACCAAGAGACCCAGTACTTC.